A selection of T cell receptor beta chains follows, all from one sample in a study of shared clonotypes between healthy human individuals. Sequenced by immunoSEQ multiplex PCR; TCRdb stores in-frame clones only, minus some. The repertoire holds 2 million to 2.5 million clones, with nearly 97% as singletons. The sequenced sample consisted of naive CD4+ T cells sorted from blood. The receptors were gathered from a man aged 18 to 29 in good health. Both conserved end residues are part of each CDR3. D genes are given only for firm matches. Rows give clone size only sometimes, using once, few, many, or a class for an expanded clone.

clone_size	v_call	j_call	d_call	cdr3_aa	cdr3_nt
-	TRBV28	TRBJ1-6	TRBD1	CASSPLATGAYSPLHF	TGTGCCAGCAGTCCTTTAGCGACAGGGGCCTATTCACCCCTCCACTTT
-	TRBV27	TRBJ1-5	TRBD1	CASRPGQGNQPQHF	TGTGCCAGCAGACCGGGACAGGGGAATCAGCCCCAGCATTTT
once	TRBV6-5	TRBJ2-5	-	CAASLGTFGTQYF	TGTGCCGCCTCTCTTGGGACGTTCGGGACCCAGTACTTC
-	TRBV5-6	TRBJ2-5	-	CASSFMQTQYF	TGTGCCAGCAGCTTTATGCAGACCCAGTACTTC
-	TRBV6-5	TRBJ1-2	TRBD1	CASTKGTGANYGYTF	TGTGCCAGTACCAAAGGCACAGGGGCCAACTATGGCTACACCTTC
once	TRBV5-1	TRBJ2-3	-	CASSSPEGTDTQYF	TGCGCCAGCAGCTCCCCAGAGGGCACAGATACGCAGTATTTT
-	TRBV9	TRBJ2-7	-	CASSVDPAGLSYEQYF	TGTGCCAGCAGCGTAGATCCAGCGGGCCTCTCCTACGAGCAGTACTTC
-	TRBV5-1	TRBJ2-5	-	CASRTGETQYF	TGCGCCAGCAGAACGGGGGAGACCCAGTACTTC
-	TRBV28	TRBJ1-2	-	CASSLYQEDRYTF	TGTGCCAGCAGTTTATACCAGGAGGACCGCTACACCTTC
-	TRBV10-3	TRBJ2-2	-	CAISEIQGAAGELFF	TGTGCCATCAGTGAAATACAGGGAGCGGCCGGGGAGCTGTTTTTT
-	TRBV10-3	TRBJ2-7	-	CAIGTSTGDEQYF	TGTGCCATCGGGACATCCACGGGTGACGAGCAGTACTTC
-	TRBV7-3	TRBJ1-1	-	CASSLMPVKNTEAFF	TGTGCCAGCAGCTTAATGCCGGTAAAGAACACTGAAGCTTTCTTT
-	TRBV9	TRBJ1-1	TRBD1	CASSVADRGQTEAFF	TGTGCCAGCAGCGTAGCGGACAGGGGCCAAACTGAAGCTTTCTTT
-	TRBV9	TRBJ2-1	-	CASSVSDEQFF	TGTGCCAGCAGCGTAAGCGATGAGCAGTTCTTC
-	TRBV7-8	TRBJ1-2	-	CASSLAQTDYGYTF	TGTGCCAGCAGCTTGGCTCAAACGGACTATGGCTACACCTTC
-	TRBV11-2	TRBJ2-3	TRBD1	CASSLDLGQGGTDTQYF	TGTGCCAGCAGCTTAGACCTGGGACAGGGGGGCACAGATACGCAGTATTTT
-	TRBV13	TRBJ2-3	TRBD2	CASSRNGGGFGDTQYF	TGTGCCAGCAGCCGCAACGGCGGGGGGTTTGGAGATACGCAGTATTTT
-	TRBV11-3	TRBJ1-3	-	CASRIKEVSGNTIYF	TGTGCCAGCAGAATTAAGGAGGTTTCTGGAAACACCATATATTTT